Following are 4 T cell receptor beta chains from one sample sequenced in a study of Ad26.COV2.S vaccination and SARS-CoV-2 variants. Documented treatment: some 20 received Ad26.COV2.S at low or high dose, single or two shots; roughly 5 received placebo; per-sample allocation not given. Collection of samples fell on day 63 after the first vaccine or placebo injection. TCRdb's table, derived via immunoSEQ multiplex PCR, lists solely in-frame clones and lacks some. The sample holds 400,000 to 500,000 clones, 85% to 90% seen once. This specimen consisted of peripheral blood, obtained in a trial of Ad26.COV2.S vaccine versus placebo. All receptors derive from a person between 18 and 65 years old who received the Ad26.COV2.S COVID-19 vaccine or a placebo.

This clone was seen a few times. The V call is TRBV9, the J call TRBJ1-2; D unclear. Germline CDR1 reads SGDLS; CDR2 reads YYNGEE. V lost 3 bases and J 4 bases, leaving 19 bases between the germline ends. The CDR3 is 16 residues long. The CDR3 DNA follows: TGTGCCAGCAGCGAGGGCCCCAGCGGACGGGGCTATGGCTACACCTTC. It specifies CASSEGPSGRGYGYTF.

The chain combines TRBV19 with TRBJ2-3; D call uncertain. Trimming left V 3 bases short and J 9 bases short, with 10 bases between. In germline, CDR1 is LNHDA, CDR2 SQIVND (reference sequence). The CDR3 loop spans 12 amino acids. CDR3 loop: CASSIREGTQYF. The DNA for the CDR3 is TGTGCCAGTAGTATTAGGGAAGGCACGCAGTATTTT.

This clone was seen once. The rearrangement uses TRBV6-4 and TRBJ1-1; D remains unclear. Germline V gene sequence: CDR1 MRHNA, CDR2 SNTAGT. The CDR3 runs 13 residues. V was cut by 5 bases and J by 1 base, with 8 bases left in between. The CDR3 sequence: CASSLSANTEAFF. The DNA of the CDR3 is TGTGCCAGCAGTTTATCGGCGAACACTGAAGCTTTCTTT.

J is TRBJ2-7 and V is TRBV11-2, with unresolved D. Trimming shortened V by 0 bases and J by 5 bases, and 14 bases separated the two germline ends. The CDR3 has 15 amino acids. Germline CDR1 reads SGHAT; CDR2 reads FQNNGV. The CDR3 is CASSLDGNPPDEQYV. For the CDR3, the DNA is TGTGCCAGCAGCTTAGATGGAAATCCCCCCGACGAGCAGTACGTC.